The 6 T cell receptor beta chains reported below all come from one sample, sequenced in a study of patients and donors after allogeneic stem cell transplantation. TCRdb itself ran the RT-PCR reads through MiXCR, one entry per CDR3 protein. The sample has about a million distinct CDR3 sequences, under 20% seen once. The sample was blood, either unsorted or a sorted T cell fraction (not recorded which). The receptors originated from a human donor who was either an allogeneic HSCT recipient or a stem cell or donor lymphocyte infusion donor (not recorded which). It is not recorded whose cells these are; they may come from a transplant donor.

This clonotype was found a few times. CDR3 protein: CACHPGTSGAIYEQFF. The CDR3 DNA follows: TGTGCCTGCCATCCCGGGACTAGCGGGGCCATCTATGAGCAGTTCTTC. The rearrangement joins TRBV30 to TRBJ2-1; 13 bases are a match to TRBD2. CDR1 is GTSNPN, CDR2 SVGIG, per germline (reference sequence). V shed 6 bases, J shed 8 bases, and the junction held 13 bases outside the gene matches. The CDR3 consists of 16 residues.

The rearrangement joins TRBV5-1 to TRBJ1-1; tentatively, D is TRBD1 (6 bases). The CDR3 has 13 residues. Trimming took off 6 bases at V and 2 bases at J, with 11 bases between the two ends. The germline V gene encodes CDR1 SGHRS and CDR2 YFSETQ. The CDR3 here is CASTQGPNTEAFF. The CDR3 coding sequence is TGCGCCAGCACTCAGGGGCCAAACACTGAAGCTTTCTTT.

The chain is built from TRBV27 and TRBJ1-1, with 7 bases that match TRBD1. In germline, CDR1 is MNHEY, CDR2 SMNVEV (reference sequence). Trimming cost V 6 bases and J 1 base; bases outside gene matches: 11. The CDR3 has 16 residues. Here the CDR3 reads CASSYGTAFRNTEAFF. The CDR3 DNA is TGTGCCAGCAGCTACGGGACAGCCTTTCGGAACACTGAAGCTTTCTTT.

There are a few counts of this clonotype. The V and J genes are TRBV7-2 and TRBJ2-1; tentative D call: TRBD2 (6 bases). V was cut by 5 bases and J by 8 bases, with 10 bases left in between. This CDR3 contains 12 residues. Per germline, CDR1 SGHTA and CDR2 FQGNSA. For the CDR3, the DNA is TGTGCCAGCAGCCCGTGGGGGGATGAGCAGTTCTTC. Translating gives CASSPWGDEQFF.

The table lists this clonotype with a few counts. CDR3 bases: TGTGCCATTTCCCCGGGACAGGGGTCCTACAATGAGCAGTTCTTC. Translating it yields CAISPGQGSYNEQFF. V and J are TRBV10-3 and TRBJ2-1; 10 nucleotides agree with TRBD1. The CDR3 length is 15 residues. Per germline, CDR1 ENHRY and CDR2 SYGVKD. The trim removed 9 bases at V and 1 base at J, leaving 6 bases unmatched.

In its sample, this clonotype was seen a few times. The genes are TRBV6-1 and TRBJ2-7, with D possibly being TRBD2 (6 bases). Germline CDR1 is MNHNS and CDR2 is SASEGT. The CDR3 loop spans 13 amino acids. V gave up 6 bases and J gave up 4 bases, with 13 bases separating them. The CDR3 DNA sequence: TGTGCCAGCAGCACGGACTACTATTACGAGCAGTACTTC. Encoded protein: CASSTDYYYEQYF.